What follows describes a single TCR beta chain. Its cognate antigen is unknown. Across several immunoSEQ plates, the genomic DNA of each subset was split evenly. The method was immunoSEQ multiplex PCR; TCRdb's version includes in-frame clones alone and lacks a portion of them. The repertoire consists of 2 million to 3 million clones, with over 85% occurring once and the leading ten covering roughly 0.15%. The data stem from a study of shared clonotypes between healthy human individuals. Study information: Donor ages ranged 18 to 49 years: a couple of women, three men.

Germline V gene data show CDR1 as MRHNA and CDR2 as SNTAGT. The CDR3 totals 16 residues. V lost 8 bases to trimming and J lost 2 bases, with 21 bases between them. The study's findings and limits: Sharing of clonotypes among donors was expected to vary with sequencing depth. Sampling involved blood alone; tissue repertoires likely differ.

Sequencing used naive CD4+ T cells sorted from blood. Subset noted: CD45RA+ positively selected. The source of this sequence is a man between 18 and 29 years old in good health. The chain couples TRBV6-4 to TRBJ1-1, with D possibly being TRBD1 (6 bases). The CDR3 DNA follows: TGTGCCAGCGGAGATAGGATAGGACAGCTAAACACTGAAGCTTTCTTT. This codes for CASGDRIGQLNTEAFF.